The subject of this entry is one TCR beta chain. Participants' own reports of clinical history determined their cohort assignment. The recovered donors of Cohort 3 showed two negative PCRs, clearance, or symptom resolution. This entry is derived from a study of blood T cell repertoires in COVID-19. TCRdb keeps only in-frame clones here, not all; method: immunoSEQ multiplex PCR. The sample has around 450,000 clones, approximately 86% seen once. The germline gives CDR1 WSHSY, CDR2 SAAADI. Germline trimming cut 6 bases from V and 3 bases from J; bases unmatched to any gene: 5. The CDR3 is 14 residues long.

The source is a woman aged 18-35 years who had recovered from COVID-19. This chain joins TRBV10-2 and TRBJ1-5; 7 positions match TRBD1. The specimen was PBMCs or T cells enriched from blood (not recorded which). The DNA of the CDR3 is TGCGCCAGCAGCGGGACAGTATACAATCAGCCCCAGCATTTT. It yields the protein CASSGTVYNQPQHF.